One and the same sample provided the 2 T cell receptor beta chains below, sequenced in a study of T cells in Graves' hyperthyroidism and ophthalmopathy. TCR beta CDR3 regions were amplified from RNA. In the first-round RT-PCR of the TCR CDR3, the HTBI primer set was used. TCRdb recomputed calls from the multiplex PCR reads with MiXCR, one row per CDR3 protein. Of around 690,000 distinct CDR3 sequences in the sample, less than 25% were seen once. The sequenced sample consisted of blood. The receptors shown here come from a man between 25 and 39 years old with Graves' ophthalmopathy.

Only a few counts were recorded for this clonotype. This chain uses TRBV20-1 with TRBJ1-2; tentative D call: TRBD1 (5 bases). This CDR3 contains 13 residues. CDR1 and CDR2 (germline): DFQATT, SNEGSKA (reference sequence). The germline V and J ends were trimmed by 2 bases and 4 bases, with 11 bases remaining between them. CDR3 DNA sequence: TGCAGTGCTAGACTCGACAGCCTCTATGGCTACACCTTC. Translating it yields CSARLDSLYGYTF.

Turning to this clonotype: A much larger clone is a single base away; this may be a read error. CDR3 nucleotides: TGTGCCAGCAGCGGGACCGAGAATGAGCAGTTCTTC. It specifies CASSGTENEQFF. The chain is built from TRBV11-2 and TRBJ2-1, with D perhaps given as TRBD1 or TRBD2 (5 bases each). The CDR3 extends over 12 amino acids. Deletions cut 5 bases from V and 7 bases from J, with 9 bases between. Germline-derived CDR1 and CDR2 are SGHAT and FQNNGV.